The rows below give T cell receptor beta chains drawn from one sample of a study of control samples from healthy donors and cancer patients. The repertoire was sequenced with immunoSEQ multiplex PCR; TCRdb's copy has only in-frame clones and lacks some. The sample yields around 140,000 clones, over 85% seen once. The specimen sequenced was blood. The receptors come from a man younger than 30 in good health. CDR3s include the opening cysteine and the closing phenylalanine or tryptophan.

cdr3_aa,v_call
CASSVSGANVLTF,TRBV9
CASTIDRGGNTGELFF,TRBV2
CASSQMGLEETQYF,TRBV4-2
CATSGTVIGEQYF,TRBV5-1
CASSAGLPAYNEQFF,TRBV2
CASSLGGTGLDTQYF,TRBV7-9
CATSPSGGAGEQYF,TRBV15
CASSLVYSGVTQYF,TRBV7-2
CASSLSGPIDTQYF,TRBV5-1
CASHPGGGYNEQFF,TRBV19
CASSGTASSGNTIYF,TRBV5-1
CASSGDWDSSSYEQYF,TRBV2
CASSLTVGGTDTQYF,TRBV5-1
CASSLVPDSNTEAFF,TRBV19
CASSRNQRGIYEQYF,TRBV6-5
CASSSAGTGNTEAFF,TRBV5-6
CASSISGGWGEKLFF,TRBV19
CASSQSDFQDRSYGYTF,TRBV23-1
CASSPHGADTQYF,TRBV7-3
CASSLEGVSGNTIYF,TRBV27
CASSIGNSPLHF,TRBV19
CSVGRDYGYTF,TRBV29-1
CASSSLRTGPAQYF,TRBV7-2
CASSPGANRDGYTF,TRBV18
CASSPGQNLNYGYTF,TRBV7-9
CASSEYGLSSYNSPLHF,TRBV10-2
CATSDGLAGVSEQFF,TRBV24-1
CASSQSWWRARGHNQPQHF,TRBV16
CASSLVPPDGQFF,TRBV5-6
CATSDRTGNSYNEQFF,TRBV24-1
CASSASGTGKAYGYTF,TRBV5-1
CATSETMGGGNTEAFF,TRBV15
CASSQDDGTGYSPLHF,TRBV4-1
CAISPGTSTDTQYF,TRBV10-3
CAWSRGTSGTEAFF,TRBV30
CAWSRGGGSYEQYF,TRBV30
CASGLVGDSHGNQPQHF,TRBV12-5
CASSLEGVTDTQYF,TRBV5-1
CASSVRGLGGETQYF,TRBV11-2
CASRYDNLGSPLHF,TRBV5-1
CASSRPNLLLRSNTEAFF,TRBV11-2
CASSLEGQGLNSPLHF,TRBV7-3
CASSVTAEPLYEQYF,TRBV9
CASSHPTRGHYGYTF,TRBV4-1
CASSVGGPPYEQYF,TRBV9
CASMQGNTIYF,TRBV6-5
CASSSTGNTEAFF,TRBV6-5
CASSPRSGVDYGYTF,TRBV18
CASSRGGGSYEQYF,TRBV13
CASSLPGELFF,TRBV28
CASSPKPGGGRSYEQYF,TRBV7-9
CASSLLGGDGRETQYF,TRBV28
CASSQNRQYGEQYF,TRBV4-1
CATSRVGRANYGYTF,TRBV15
CASSRTDKTETQYF,TRBV7-7
CASSSGPGANVLTF,TRBV5-4
CAWREGTGGSGNQPQHF,TRBV30